The following is a T cell receptor (beta chain) sequence with its context. All the donors were Caucasian adults who lived in Nashville, Tennessee. This entry belongs to a study of shared clonotypes between healthy human individuals. At the level of the study: Ranging from 18 to 49 in age, donors were two women and three men.

CDR3 length equals 13 residues. Germline V gene data show CDR1 as LNHNV and CDR2 as YYDKDF (reference sequence). V trimming: 0 bases; J trimming: 10 bases; junction bases outside the gene matches: 3. Profiling relied on immunoSEQ multiplex PCR, and the TCRdb table lists in-frame clones only, not all of them. The sample contains about 2.4 million clones, more than 80% of which appear only once. The J gene is TRBJ1-2, the V gene TRBV15; 9 bases agree with TRBD1. This clonotype originated in a man aged 18 to 30 in good health. The sequenced sample consisted of naive CD4+ T cells sorted from blood. Regarding subset: CD45RA+ positively selected. CDR3 nucleotides: TGTGCCACCAGCAGAGATCGGGACAGGGACTACACCTTC. Its translation: CATSRDRDRDYTF.